These 3 T cell receptor beta chains originate from one sample sequenced in a study of cytomegalovirus exposure and HLA in healthy donors. The study ran its PCR with 60 Vbeta and 13 Jbeta primers. Measured with immunoSEQ multiplex PCR; TCRdb has only the in-frame clones, and not every one. The table lists 99,000 or so clones, 65% to 80% of them singletons. The sample consisted of PBMCs. Source of these receptors: a man between 60 and 75 years old in good health and CMV-seropositive.

This clone was detected once. V and J are TRBV7-8 and TRBJ2-7; the D is unclear. From germline, CDR1 is SGHVS and CDR2 FQNEAQ. CDR3 length equals 14 residues. V was shortened by 4 bases and J by 4 bases, with 14 bases between the two germline ends. The CDR3 nucleotides read TGTGCCAGCAGCTCCGGAGTAGGCAAGTACGAGCAGTACTTC. Translation: CASSSGVGKYEQYF.

The chain uses TRBV5-4 and TRBJ2-7; TRBD1 might be the D (5 bases). Germline loops: CDR1 SGHNT, CDR2 YYREEE (reference sequence). Trimming pared 3 bases from V and 1 base from J, leaving 8 bases between. This CDR3 comprises 13 residues. CDR3 protein: CASSWQGSYEQYF. The CDR3 bases are TGTGCCAGCAGCTGGCAGGGATCCTACGAGCAGTACTTC.

The chain couples TRBV10-3 to TRBJ1-5; D gene uncertain. Between the trimmed V and J ends, which lost 3 bases and 4 bases, there was a span of 7 bases. From germline, CDR1 is ENHRY and CDR2 SYGVKD. The length of the CDR3 is 13 residues. The CDR3 region is CAISEGRNQPQHF. CDR3 sequence (DNA): TGTGCCATCAGTGAAGGGAGGAATCAGCCCCAGCATTTT.